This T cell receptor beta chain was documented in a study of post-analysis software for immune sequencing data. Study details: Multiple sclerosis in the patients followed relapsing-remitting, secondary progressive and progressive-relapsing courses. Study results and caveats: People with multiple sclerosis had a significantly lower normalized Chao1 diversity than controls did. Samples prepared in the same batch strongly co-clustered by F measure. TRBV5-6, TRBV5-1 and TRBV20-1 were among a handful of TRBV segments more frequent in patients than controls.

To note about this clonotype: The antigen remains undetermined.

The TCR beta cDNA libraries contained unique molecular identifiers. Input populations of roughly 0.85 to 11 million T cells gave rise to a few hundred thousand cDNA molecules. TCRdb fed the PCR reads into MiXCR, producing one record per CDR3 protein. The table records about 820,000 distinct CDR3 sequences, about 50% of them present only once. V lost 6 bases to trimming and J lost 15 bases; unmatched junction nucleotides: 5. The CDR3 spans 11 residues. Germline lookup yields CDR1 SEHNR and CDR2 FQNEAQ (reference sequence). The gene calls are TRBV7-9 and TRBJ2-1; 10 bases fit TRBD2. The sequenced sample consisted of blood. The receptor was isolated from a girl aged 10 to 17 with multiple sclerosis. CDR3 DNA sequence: TGTGCCAGCAGATATAGCGGGGGGACGTTCTTC. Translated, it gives CASRYSGGTFF.